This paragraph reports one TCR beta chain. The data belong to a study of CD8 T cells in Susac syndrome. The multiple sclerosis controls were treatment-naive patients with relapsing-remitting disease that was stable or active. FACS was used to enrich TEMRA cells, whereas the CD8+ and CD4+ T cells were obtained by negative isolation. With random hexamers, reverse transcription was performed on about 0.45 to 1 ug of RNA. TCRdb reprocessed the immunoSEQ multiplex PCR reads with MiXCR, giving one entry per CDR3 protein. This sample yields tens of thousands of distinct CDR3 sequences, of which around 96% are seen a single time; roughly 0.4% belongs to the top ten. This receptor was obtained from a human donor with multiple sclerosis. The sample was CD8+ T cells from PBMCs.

CDR3 bases: TGCGCCAGCAGCCGCCTTTTGGACAGCATGAACAATGAGCAGTTCTTC. This codes for CASSRLLDSMNNEQFF. The chain recombines TRBV5-1 with TRBJ2-1, with D perhaps matching TRBD1 (6 bases). The V gene's germline CDR1 is SGHRS and CDR2 YFSETQ. V lost 4 bases to trimming and J lost 5 bases, with 19 bases between them. The length of the CDR3 is 16 residues. The complete variable domain, with remaining parts taken from reference TRBV5-1 and TRBJ2-1, reads KAGVTQTPRYLIKTRGQQVTLSCSPISGHRSVSWYQQTPGQGLQFLFEYFSETQRNKGNFPGRFSGRQFSNSRSEMNVSTLELGDSALYLCASSRLLDSMNNEQFFGPGTRLTVL.